This T cell receptor beta chain was identified in a study of blood T cell repertoires in COVID-19. CDR1 SGHRS and CDR2 YFSETQ come from the germline V gene. V gave up 4 bases and J gave up 3 bases; unmatched junction bases: 3. The CDR3 loop spans 13 amino acids. The participants were between 18 and 89 years old and came from about two dozen US areas. The recovered donors of Cohort 3 showed two negative PCRs, clearance, or symptom resolution. In the authors' workflow: Counts of nucleated cells, estimated from reference gene primer amplification, were obtained. The repertoire was sequenced with immunoSEQ multiplex PCR; TCRdb's copy has only in-frame clones and lacks some. The V and J calls and clone size are taken from that table; D and trimming were inferred from the DNA. The sample holds roughly 330,000 clones, around 87% seen once.

Sequenced: PBMCs or T cells enriched from blood (not recorded which). V and J are TRBV5-1 and TRBJ2-7, with TRBD1 identical over 8 bases. The source of this sequence is a woman younger than 45 who had recovered from COVID-19. CDR3 protein: CASSETGVYEQYF. The DNA of the CDR3 is TGCGCCAGCAGCGAGACAGGGGTCTACGAGCAGTACTTC.